The 19 T cell receptor beta chains presented below share a single source sample, sequenced in a study of spatial heterogeneity in lung cancer. Time point noted: sample taken at primary tumor resection. Whole RNA, which was extracted from tumor, nontumor lung tissue or frozen PBMC, was sequenced without any cell sorting. Each CDR3 protein gets one entry after TCRdb re-called the 5' RACE reads with MiXCR. The sample records tens of thousands of distinct CDR3 sequences, 4% to 6% being singletons. Sequencing was performed on PBMCs, taken at surgery. Receptor source: a female donor with early-stage non-small cell lung cancer.

Ten or more counts support this clonotype. This rearrangement joins TRBV9 to TRBJ1-1; D may be TRBD1 (5 bases). Germline V lookup: CDR1 SGDLS, CDR2 YYNGEE. V lost 0 bases and J lost 3, with 6 bases in between. This CDR3 spans 13 amino acids. Written as DNA, the CDR3 is TGTGCCAGCAGCGTAGGGGACGACACTGAAGCTTTCTTT. Amino acid sequence: CASSVGDDTEAFF.

There are many counts of this clonotype. The chain links TRBV12-3 or TRBV12-4 to TRBJ2-1; 9 bases map to TRBD1. The CDR3 runs 14 residues. Trimming removed 8 bases from V and 10 bases from J; junction bases left unmatched: 12. The CDR3 here is CASLRDRDLGEQFF. CDR3 DNA: TGTGCCAGCCTTCGGGACAGGGATCTCGGGGAGCAGTTCTTC.

This clonotype was picked up many times. This chain uses TRBV21-1 with TRBJ2-2; the listed D gene, TRBD1, was not tested against the DNA. TRBV21-1 counts as a pseudogene. This CDR3 region has 16 residues. CDR3 in DNA: TGTGCCAGCAGCAAAGCGGGAAGGGGGCGCACCGGGGAGCTGTTTTTT. It specifies CASSKAGRGRTGELFF.

In this sample, this clonotype turned up many times. The chain carries TRBV19 and TRBJ2-5; no clear D. Trimming cost V 1 base and J 0 bases, with 9 bases left between them. Germline V gene data show CDR1 as LNHDA and CDR2 as SQIVND (reference sequence). This CDR3 comprises 15 residues. For the CDR3, the DNA is TGTGCCAGTAGTATAGGCACAGATAACCAAGAGACCCAGTACTTC. This codes for CASSIGTDNQETQYF.

This clonotype has at least ten counts. The rearrangement joins TRBV29-1 to TRBJ2-7; TRBD2 agrees at 8 bases. The CDR3 runs to 15 residues. Germline V CDR1 and CDR2: SQVTM, ANQGSEA. V gave up 3 bases and J gave up 0 bases; unmatched junction bases: 7. This chain's CDR3 is CSVDLAGVSSYEQYF. The CDR3 DNA follows: TGCAGCGTTGATCTAGCGGGCGTTAGCTCCTACGAGCAGTACTTC.

This clonotype showed up many times. This rearrangement joins TRBV18 to TRBJ2-3; TRBD2 matches 8 bases. Germline V CDR1 and CDR2: KGHSH, LQKENI. Germline trimming cut 3 bases from V and 2 bases from J; bases unmatched to any gene: 7. The CDR3 runs 16 residues. CDR3 sequence reads: CASSPRGGGITDTQYF. The CDR3 region has the DNA TGTGCCAGCTCACCCCGAGGCGGGGGGATCACAGATACGCAGTATTTT.

Ten or more counts support this clonotype. This rearrangement joins TRBV5-6 to TRBJ2-3; the match to TRBD2 covers 10 bases. With V trimmed by 2 bases and J by 2 bases, 5 bases remained unmatched. From germline, CDR1 is SGHDT and CDR2 YYEEEE. The CDR3 covers 16 residues. The CDR3 coding sequence is TGTGCCAGCAGCTTCCTAGCGGGGGTCCCCACAGATACGCAGTATTTT. This gives the protein CASSFLAGVPTDTQYF.

This clonotype was seen ten or more times. The chain links TRBV19 to TRBJ1-5, with TRBD1 as a possible D gene (5 bases). V lost 7 bases, J lost 2 bases, and 15 bases lay in between. Germline V lookup: CDR1 LNHDA, CDR2 SQIVND (reference sequence). There are 15 residues in the CDR3. The DNA of the CDR3 is TGTGCCAGTACCGACAGCTTGAGGGGCAATCAGCCCCAGCATTTT. Translating gives CASTDSLRGNQPQHF.

This clonotype was observed a few times. The chain joins TRBV6-4 to TRBJ1-4, with unresolved D. V gave up 2 bases and J gave up 7 bases, with 14 bases separating them. The germline gives CDR1 MRHNA, CDR2 SNTAGT. The CDR3 covers 15 residues. CDR3 DNA: TGTGCCAGCAGTGACCGGGGTAGCCCCGGTGAAAAACTGTTTTTT. Its translation: CASSDRGSPGEKLFF.

The chain carries TRBV24-1 and TRBJ2-1; D may be TRBD2 (6 bases). This CDR3 spans 14 amino acids. The V end was cut by 7 bases, the J end by 4 bases, with 13 bases between. Germline V gene lookup returns CDR1 KGHDR and CDR2 SFDVKD. The CDR3, as DNA: TGTGCCACCAGCAAACCCAGCGGGTACAATGAGCAGTTCTTC. Its protein product is CATSKPSGYNEQFF.

This clonotype was found a few times. The chain couples TRBV7-2 to TRBJ2-1; 15 bases align to TRBD2. The CDR3 length is 17 residues. Trimming removed 7 bases from V and 3 bases from J; junction bases left unmatched: 7. CDR1 is SGHTA, CDR2 FQGNSA, per germline. The CDR3 DNA follows: TGTGCCAGCAAAGGGACTAGCGGGGGGAATTTCTACAATGAGCAGTTCTTC. It codes for CASKGTSGGNFYNEQFF.

The chain employs TRBV20-1 and TRBJ1-1, with D hard to call. V gave up 6 bases and J gave up 1 base, with 18 bases separating them. Germline V CDR1 and CDR2: DFQATT, SNEGSKA (reference sequence). CDR3 length equals 15 residues. CDR3 region: CSASPAARTNTEAFF. As DNA, the CDR3 is TGCAGTGCCTCGCCTGCCGCCAGGACGAACACTGAAGCTTTCTTT.

This clonotype was detected many times. This rearrangement joins TRBV5-6 to TRBJ2-1; 8 bases fit TRBD2. The germline V gene has CDR1 SGHDT and CDR2 YYEEEE. V gave up 4 bases and J gave up 6 bases; unmatched junction bases: 9. The CDR3 totals 15 residues. The CDR3 sequence is CASSTGLVLVNEQFF. In nucleotides, the CDR3 is TGTGCCAGCAGCACGGGACTAGTATTGGTCAATGAGCAGTTCTTC. Looking up the rest from reference TRBV5-6 and TRBJ2-1 gives the full variable domain: DAGVTQSPTHLIKTRGQQVTLRCSPKSGHDTVSWYQQALGQGPQFIFQYYEEEERQRGNFPDRFSGHQFPNYSSELNVNALLLGDSALYLCASSTGLVLVNEQFFGPGTRLTVL.

This clonotype was detected only a few times. The gene calls are TRBV12-3 or TRBV12-4 and TRBJ1-2, with D possibly TRBD1 on 6 matching bases. Trimming stripped 4 bases from V and 10 bases from J, with 16 bases between. The CDR3 is 13 residues long. CDR3 loop: CASSSGTRGSYTF. The DNA for the CDR3 is TGTGCCAGCAGTTCAGGGACAAGGGGGTCCTACACCTTC.

This clonotype was seen at least ten times. The rearrangement joins TRBV19 to TRBJ1-5; TRBD1 matches 8 bases. Germline CDR1 and CDR2: LNHDA and SQIVND (reference sequence). The junction had 8 bases not matched to a gene; V was cut back by 0 bases and J by 7 bases. The CDR3 consists of 16 residues. CDR3 loop: CASSIESRTGRQPQHF. The CDR3 nucleotides read TGTGCCAGTAGTATAGAATCCCGGACAGGGAGGCAGCCCCAGCATTTT.

This clonotype was picked up many times. V gene TRBV9 combines with J gene TRBJ2-7, with 10 nucleotides matching TRBD2. Trimming removed 3 bases from V and 0 bases from J; junction bases left unmatched: 0. Germline assignment: CDR1 SGDLS and CDR2 YYNGEE. CDR3 length: 14 amino acids. CDR3 region: CASSGTSGSYEQYF. The CDR3 bases are TGTGCCAGCAGCGGGACTAGCGGCTCCTACGAGCAGTACTTC.

This clonotype was counted many times. The V call is TRBV5-1, the J call TRBJ1-1; D remains ambiguous. V was shortened by 0 bases and J by 0 bases, with 9 bases between the two germline ends. The V gene's germline CDR1 is SGHRS and CDR2 YFSETQ. The CDR3 has 15 residues. The CDR3 nucleotides read TGCGCCAGCAGCTTGGCTGACGGACTGAACACTGAAGCTTTCTTT. As protein: CASSLADGLNTEAFF.

This clonotype was picked up many times. The rearrangement links TRBV5-6 to TRBJ2-3; D unclear. The CDR3 has 14 amino acids. V gave up 2 bases and J gave up 1 base, with 8 bases separating them. Germline V gene sequence: CDR1 SGHDT, CDR2 YYEEEE. The DNA of the CDR3 is TGTGCCAGCAGCTTCCAACCGCGCACAGATACGCAGTATTTT. Its translation: CASSFQPRTDTQYF.

This clonotype was detected ten times or more. The V and J genes are TRBV9 and TRBJ1-2, with TRBD1 identical over 7 bases. CDR3 size: 15 residues. Germline V gene lookup returns CDR1 SGDLS and CDR2 YYNGEE. The V segment lost 2 bases and the J segment 4 bases; nucleotides outside the gene matches: 8. Written as DNA, the CDR3 is TGTGCCAGCAGCGTTGACAGGGCTGGGGTCTATGGCTACACCTTC. As protein: CASSVDRAGVYGYTF. Complete variable domain (other parts from reference TRBV9 and TRBJ1-2): DSGVTQTPKHLITATGQRVTLRCSPRSGDLSVYWYQQSLDQGLQFLIQYYNGEERAKGNILERFSAQQFPDLHSELNLSSLELGDSALYFCASSVDRAGVYGYTFGSGTRLTVV.